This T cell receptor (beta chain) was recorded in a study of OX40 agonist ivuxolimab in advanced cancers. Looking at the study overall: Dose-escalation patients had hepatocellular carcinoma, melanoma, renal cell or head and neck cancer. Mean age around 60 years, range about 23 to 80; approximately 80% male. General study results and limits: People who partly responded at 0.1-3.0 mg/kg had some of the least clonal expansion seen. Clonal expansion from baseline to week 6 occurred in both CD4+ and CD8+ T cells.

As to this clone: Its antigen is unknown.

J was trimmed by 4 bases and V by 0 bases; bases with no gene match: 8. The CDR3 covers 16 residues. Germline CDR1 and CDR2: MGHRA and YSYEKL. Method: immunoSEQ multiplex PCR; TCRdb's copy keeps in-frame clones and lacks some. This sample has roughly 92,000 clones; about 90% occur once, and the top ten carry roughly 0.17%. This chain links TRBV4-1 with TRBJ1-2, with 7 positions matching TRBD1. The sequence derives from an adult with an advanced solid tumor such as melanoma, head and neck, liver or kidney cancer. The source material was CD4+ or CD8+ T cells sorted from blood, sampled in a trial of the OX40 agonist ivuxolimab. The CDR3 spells CASSQESRGRSYGYTF. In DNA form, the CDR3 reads TGCGCCAGCAGCCAAGAAAGTAGGGGGCGAAGCTATGGCTACACCTTC.